A selection of T cell receptor beta chains follows, all from one sample in a study of T cell responses to AZD1222 COVID-19 vaccine. Clones were read by immunoSEQ multiplex PCR, and TCRdb kept only the in-frame ones, dropping some. Altogether 95,000 to 150,000 clones are present, over 75% being singletons, with the ten largest covering more than 2.5%. This material consisted of peripheral blood, taken on day 0 of AZD1222 vaccination. The receptors stem from an adult in good health. Each CDR3 is given with its conserved first and last residue. D genes are given only for firm matches.

>TRBV27|NA
CASSFDPGVRTGELFF
>TRBV3-1/TRBV3-2|NA
CASSKIGTDSGNTIYF
>TRBV9|NA
CASSVGGPNQPQHF
>TRBV11-2|NA
CASSLRHESYEQYF
>TRBV7-2|TRBD2
CASSLPSGRARYEQYF
>TRBV6-5|TRBD1
CASSLRTGGNTIYF
>TRBV6-4|TRBD2
CASSLLAGGHNEQFF
>TRBV7-3|NA
CASSFASEANEQFF
>TRBV7-9|NA
CASSLGSGRDEKLFF
>TRBV5-1|NA
CASNKYVGSNTEAFF
>TRBV15|TRBD2
CATSRGSGRADTGELFF
>TRBV18|TRBD2
CASSPAASGVTGELFF
>TRBV27|NA
CASRGQVTYEQYF
>TRBV27|NA
CASSLSARRAASQETQYF
>TRBV19|NA
CASSIPGGAQPQHF
>TRBV2|TRBD2
CASRGLEPNTGELFF
>TRBV27|NA
CASSFQGNTEAFF
>TRBV15|TRBD2
CATSSRAGPTDTQYF
>TRBV7-9|NA
CASIHPSSYNEQFF
>TRBV4-1|TRBD2
CASSLAGRDTGELFF
>TRBV7-2|TRBD1
CASSRTGRSSGANVLTF
>TRBV7-8|NA
CASSRQGNTEAFF
>TRBV28|NA
CASTERGLANYGYTF
>TRBV28|NA
CASSRDFEAFF